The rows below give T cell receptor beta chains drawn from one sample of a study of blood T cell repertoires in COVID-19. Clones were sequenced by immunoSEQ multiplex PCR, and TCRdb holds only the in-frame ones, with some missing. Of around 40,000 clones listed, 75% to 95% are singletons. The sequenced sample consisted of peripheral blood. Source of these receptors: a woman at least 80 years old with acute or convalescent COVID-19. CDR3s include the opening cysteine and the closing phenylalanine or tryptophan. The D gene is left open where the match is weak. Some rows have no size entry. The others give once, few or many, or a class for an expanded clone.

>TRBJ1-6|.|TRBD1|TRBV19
CASSDRLGQAALNSPLHF
TGTGCCAGTAGTGACCGTCTGGGACAGGCCGCCCTAAATTCACCCCTCCACTTT
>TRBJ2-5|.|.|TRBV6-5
CASSRQGGKTQYF
TGTGCCAGCAGTAGACAGGGAGGAAAGACCCAGTACTTC
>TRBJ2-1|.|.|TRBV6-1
CASSEALRQRSLPYNEQFF
TGTGCCAGCAGTGAAGCGCTTCGGCAGAGGTCTCTCCCCTACAATGAGCAGTTCTTC
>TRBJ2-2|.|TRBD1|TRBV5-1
CATTGTGTNTGELFF
TGCGCCACCACCGGGACAGGGACGAACACCGGGGAGCTGTTTTTT
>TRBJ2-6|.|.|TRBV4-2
CASSQAGRETGANVLTF
TGTGCCAGCAGCCAAGCGGGAAGGGAGACTGGGGCCAACGTCCTGACTTTC
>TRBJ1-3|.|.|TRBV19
CASSILVGATSGNTIYF
TGTGCCAGTAGTATCCTCGTAGGGGCTACCTCTGGAAACACCATATATTTT
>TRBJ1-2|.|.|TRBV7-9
CASSLAIGVSDYGYTF
TGTGCCAGCAGCTTAGCGATCGGGGTATCGGACTATGGCTACACCTTC
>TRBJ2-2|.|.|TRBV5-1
CASSLISVGNTGELFF
TGCGCCAGCAGCTTGATCAGCGTGGGGAACACCGGGGAGCTGTTTTTT
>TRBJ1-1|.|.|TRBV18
CASSGGGLKNTEAFF
TGTGCCAGCTCCGGGGGGGGGCTTAAGAACACTGAAGCTTTCTTT
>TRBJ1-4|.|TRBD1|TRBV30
CAWRSWDRGSATNEKLFF
TGTGCCTGGCGCTCTTGGGACAGGGGATCTGCAACTAATGAAAAACTGTTTTTT
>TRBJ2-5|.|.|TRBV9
CASSVSPQETQYF
TGTGCCAGCAGCGTGAGCCCCCAAGAGACCCAGTACTTC
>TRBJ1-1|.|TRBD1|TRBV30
CAWRPTGVKRAFF
TGTGCCTGGAGACCGACAGGGGTAAAGAGAGCTTTCTTT
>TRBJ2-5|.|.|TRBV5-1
CASSWSQETQYF
TGCGCCAGCAGCTGGAGCCAAGAGACCCAGTACTTC
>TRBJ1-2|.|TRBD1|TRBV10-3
CAISVGTGTGYGYTF
TGTGCCATCAGCGTTGGGACAGGGACAGGATATGGCTACACCTTC
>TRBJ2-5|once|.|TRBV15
CATSRDIFSGTQYF
TGTGCCACCAGCAGAGATATCTTCTCGGGGACCCAGTACTTC
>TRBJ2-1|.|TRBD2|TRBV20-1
CSASGSGAYNEQFF
TGCAGTGCTAGTGGTAGCGGGGCTTACAATGAGCAGTTCTTC
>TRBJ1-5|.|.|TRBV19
CASSIYSGGEYVFDF
TGTGCCAGTAGTATTTACTCGGGGGGCGAATACGTTTTCGATTTT
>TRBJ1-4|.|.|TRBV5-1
CASGSGNEKLFF
TGCGCCAGCGGATCAGGGAATGAAAAACTGTTTTTT
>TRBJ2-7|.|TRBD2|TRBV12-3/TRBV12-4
CASRLAGGYEQYF
TGTGCCAGCAGACTAGCGGGGGGCTACGAGCAGTACTTC
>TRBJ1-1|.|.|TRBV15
CATSRGTPTEAFF
TGTGCCACCAGCAGAGGTACACCCACTGAAGCTTTCTTT
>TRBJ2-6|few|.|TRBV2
CASSDLGGSKSGANVLTF
TGTGCCAGCAGTGATCTAGGGGGATCTAAATCTGGGGCCAACGTCCTGACTTTC
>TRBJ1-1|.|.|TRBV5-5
CASRQGEDGTEAFF
TGTGCCAGCAGACAGGGCGAGGATGGCACTGAAGCTTTCTTT
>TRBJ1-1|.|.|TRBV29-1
CSVVEDSYTEAFF
TGCAGCGTTGTTGAAGACAGTTACACTGAAGCTTTCTTT
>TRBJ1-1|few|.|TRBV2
CASSELDSLNTEAFF
TGTGCCAGCAGTGAACTGGACAGCTTGAACACTGAAGCTTTCTTT
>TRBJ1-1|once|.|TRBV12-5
CASGLATVNTEAFF
TGTGCTAGTGGTTTGGCAACAGTGAACACTGAAGCTTTCTTT
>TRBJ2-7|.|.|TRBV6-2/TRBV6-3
CASSSGTSYEQYF
TGTGCCAGCAGTTCCGGGACAAGTTACGAGCAGTACTTC
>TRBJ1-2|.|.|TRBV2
CASSESVYYGYTF
TGTGCCAGCAGTGAATCTGTGTACTATGGCTACACCTTC
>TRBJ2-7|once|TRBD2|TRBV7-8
CASSSGTSGVYEQYF
TGTGCCAGCAGCTCCGGGACTAGCGGGGTCTACGAGCAGTACTTC
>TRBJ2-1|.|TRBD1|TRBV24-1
CATSDSKGQGAWNEQFF
TGTGCCACCAGTGATTCGAAGGGACAGGGGGCCTGGAATGAGCAGTTCTTC
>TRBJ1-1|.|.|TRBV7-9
CASSLGAGANTEAFF
TGTGCCAGCAGCTTAGGGGCAGGGGCGAACACTGAAGCTTTCTTT
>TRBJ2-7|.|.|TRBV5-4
CASSLEGTYEQYF
TGTGCCAGCAGCTTAGAGGGAACCTACGAGCAGTACTTC
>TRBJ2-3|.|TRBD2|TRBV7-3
CASSLIPFELAGDSDTQYF
TGTGCCAGCAGCTTAATTCCCTTCGAGCTAGCGGGGGATTCAGATACGCAGTATTTT
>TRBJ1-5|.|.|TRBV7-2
CASSLSVGTNQPQHF
TGTGCCAGCAGCTTATCAGTGGGCACCAATCAGCCCCAGCATTTT
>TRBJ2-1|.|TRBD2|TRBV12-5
CASWLAGRGDEQFF
TGTGCTAGTTGGCTAGCGGGGAGGGGAGATGAGCAGTTCTTC
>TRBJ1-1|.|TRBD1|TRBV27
CASSLFPLDRGSDRAFF
TGTGCCAGCAGTTTATTTCCCCTGGACAGGGGGAGTGATAGAGCTTTCTTT
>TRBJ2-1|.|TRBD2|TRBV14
CASSQRLAGAQGEQFF
TGTGCCAGCAGCCAAAGGCTAGCGGGGGCCCAAGGTGAGCAGTTCTTC
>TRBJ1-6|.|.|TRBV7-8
CASSSDSNSPLHF
TGTGCCAGCAGCTCGGACAGTAATTCACCCCTCCACTTT
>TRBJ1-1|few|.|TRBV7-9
CASSLQVNTEAFF
TGTGCCAGCAGCCTACAGGTAAACACTGAAGCTTTCTTT
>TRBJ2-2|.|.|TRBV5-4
CASSFWSVPGELFF
TGTGCCAGCAGCTTTTGGTCGGTCCCCGGGGAGCTGTTTTTT
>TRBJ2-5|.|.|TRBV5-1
CASNVRDTGLETQYF
TGCGCCAGCAACGTCCGGGACACGGGGTTGGAGACCCAGTACTTC
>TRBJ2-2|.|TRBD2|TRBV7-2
CASSSSSGGAIGELFF
TGTGCCAGCAGCTCCTCTAGCGGGGGGGCAATCGGGGAGCTGTTTTTT
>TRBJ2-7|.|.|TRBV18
CASSLSQGLTYEQYF
TGTGCCAGCTCACTCTCACAGGGCCTAACCTACGAGCAGTACTTC
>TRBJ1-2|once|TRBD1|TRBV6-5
CASSTGEFYGYTF
TGTGCCAGCAGTACAGGGGAATTCTATGGCTACACCTTC
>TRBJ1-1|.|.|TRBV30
CAWTTLGGGKNTEAFF
TGTGCCTGGACTACACTGGGCGGGGGGAAGAACACTGAAGCTTTCTTT
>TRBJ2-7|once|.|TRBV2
CASRGAVRSYEQYF
TGTGCCAGCAGGGGGGCAGTACGATCCTACGAGCAGTACTTC
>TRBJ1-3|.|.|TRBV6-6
CASSYPGYDSGNTIYF
TGTGCCAGCAGTTACCCAGGGTATGACTCTGGAAACACCATATATTTT
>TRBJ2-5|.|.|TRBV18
CASSLSYQETQYF
TGTGCCAGCTCACTTTCGTACCAAGAGACCCAGTACTTC
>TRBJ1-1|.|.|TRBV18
CASSPGNTEAFF
TGTGCCAGCTCCCCCGGGAACACTGAAGCTTTCTTT
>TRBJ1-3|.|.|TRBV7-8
CASSQTWTTGNTIYF
TGTGCCAGCAGTCAGACCTGGACAACTGGAAACACCATATATTTT
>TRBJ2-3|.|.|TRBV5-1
CASSPGHPVDTQYF
TGCGCCAGCAGCCCCGGACACCCTGTGGATACGCAGTATTTT
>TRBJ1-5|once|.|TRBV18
CASSRTEDQPQHF
TGTGCCAGCTCCCGGACAGAGGATCAGCCCCAGCATTTT
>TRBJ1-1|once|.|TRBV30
CAWSVAGNTEAFF
TGTGCCTGGAGTGTAGCGGGTAACACTGAAGCTTTCTTT
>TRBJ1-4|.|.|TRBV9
CASSVVGGAGEKLFF
TGTGCCAGCAGCGTAGTCGGGGGGGCTGGTGAAAAACTGTTTTTT
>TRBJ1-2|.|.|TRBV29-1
CSVSRSGYGYTF
TGCAGCGTATCGAGGTCGGGATATGGCTACACCTTC
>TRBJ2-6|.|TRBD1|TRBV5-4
CASSTDRERGGANVLTF
TGTGCCAGCAGCACCGACAGGGAACGAGGTGGGGCCAACGTCCTGACTTTC
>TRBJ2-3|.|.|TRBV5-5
CASSLALTSTDTQYF
TGTGCCAGCAGCTTGGCCCTTACTAGCACAGATACGCAGTATTTT
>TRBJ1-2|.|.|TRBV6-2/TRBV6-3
CASSYSIWRQASYGYTF
TGTGCCAGCAGTTACTCGATCTGGCGACAGGCGTCCTATGGCTACACCTTC